This note documents a single T cell receptor (beta chain) sequence. The germline gives CDR1 SGHVS, CDR2 FQNEAQ. J gave up 7 bases and V 5 bases, and 13 bases lay outside the gene matches. The CDR3 runs 16 residues. These data originate in a study of relationships among human T cell subsets. TCR alpha and beta CDR3s were amplified from mRNA by semiquantitative ARM-PCR. In ARM-PCR, communal superprimers followed tagged nested gene-specific primers for exponential amplification. Using its own MiXCR run on the multiplex PCR reads, TCRdb lists one record per CDR3 protein. The sample contains under 15,000 distinct CDR3 sequences, about 60% of which appear only once. Anti-CD25 beads selected CD4+CD25+ regulatory T cells from positively selected CD4+ cells.

This clonotype originated in a man aged 35 to 55 in good health. The rearrangement links TRBV7-8 to TRBJ1-5, with TRBD1 matching 8 bases. Input material: Tregs sorted from blood. The CDR3 sequence: CASSVDRGGGRQPQHF. The DNA for the CDR3 is TGTGCCAGCAGCGTCGACAGGGGAGGGGGAAGACAGCCCCAGCATTTT.